This T cell receptor (beta chain) was profiled in a study of a mutant IDH1 vaccine in newly diagnosed glioma (dated by TCRdb to the early 2020s). Describing the broader study: Patients received eight vaccinations in weeks 1, 3, 5, 7, 11, 15, 19 and 23, corresponding to visits V03 through V10. Vaccination started 4-6 weeks after radiotherapy alone, or was given together with temozolomide cycles in the groups whose treatment included chemotherapy. The 30 to 40 treated patients were 62.5% male and approximately 40% female, with a mean age of roughly 40 years. Before enrollment, most patients had been given radiochemotherapy with temozolomide as standard therapy, while the rest had received either radiotherapy alone or temozolomide alone. Peripheral blood was collected at six visits: V03 (baseline), V05, V07, V10, V12 and V13. Longitudinal TCRB deep sequencing was performed for about two dozen treated patients wherever samples were available for exploratory analyses.

What the time point label conveys for this sample: week 5, during vaccination. Every vaccine dose consisted of 300 ug of a 20-mer mutant IDH1 peptide in Montanide, administered subcutaneously together with topical imiquimod. All donors had newly diagnosed IDH1-mutant astrocytomas of WHO grade 3 or 4 that showed loss of nuclear ATRX. The samples were drawn from NOA16, a multicentre, single-arm, open-label phase I trial in Germany that tested a mutant IDH1 peptide vaccine in humans for the first time. Genomic DNA for TCRB sequencing was extracted from EDTA blood using the DNeasy Blood and Tissue Kit. Remarks on this clone: Its antigen specificity is not known. Per-base qualities were not stored, and no clone one base away is much larger.

What the work shows at the level of the full study, not this receptor alone: Availability determined which PBMC samples were chosen for TCRB deep sequencing. Vaccine-induced immune responses across multiple MHC alleles were detected in approximately 94% of patients. No apparent relationship was observed between pseudoprogression and alterations in the top peripheral T cell clonotypes detected by TCRB sequencing. It was noted by the authors that analyses of patient blood samples could not be reproduced owing to sample limitations.

Receptors were amplified or captured by the immunoSEQ multiplex PCR assay. The hsTCRB Kit was used according to the manufacturer's protocol to amplify rearranged TCR beta chain sequences. TCRB libraries were sequenced on an Illumina MiSeq. Per the source publication's procedure: Demultiplexing, trimming and gene mapping were performed with the kit vendor's proprietary platform. As stored in TCRdb, this immuneACCESS dataset retains in-frame rearrangements with V and J assigned. A fraction of the clones does not appear; measured against another copy, unresolved V genes explain less than half of the discrepancy, and the remainder lacks a known reason. Clone size and V and J calls were adopted from that table, with D and trimming inferred from the DNA. The sample has about 38,000 clones on record, about four fifths of them singletons. Of the sample, around 5.2% is held by the ten largest clones. The sample here was PBMCs, taken from a glioma patient whose treatment included an IDH1 peptide vaccine. This clonotype originated in a man aged 35-49 years with glioma.

The DNA sequence is given as TGTGCCAGCTCACCAACCCCGGGGGGATTCGAGCAGTACTTC. Translated, it gives CASSPTPGGFEQYF. Here the chain combines TRBV18 and TRBJ2-7, with 7 junctional bases fitting TRBD2. Inclusive of the bounding cysteine and phenylalanine, the CDR3 is 14 residues long. The sequence is cut down to CDR3 DNA, 42 bases in frame from base 1. Ends trimmed: V by 2 bases, J by 6 bases; bases unmatched to a gene: 7. The germline V gene supplies CDR1 KGHSH and CDR2 LQKENI.